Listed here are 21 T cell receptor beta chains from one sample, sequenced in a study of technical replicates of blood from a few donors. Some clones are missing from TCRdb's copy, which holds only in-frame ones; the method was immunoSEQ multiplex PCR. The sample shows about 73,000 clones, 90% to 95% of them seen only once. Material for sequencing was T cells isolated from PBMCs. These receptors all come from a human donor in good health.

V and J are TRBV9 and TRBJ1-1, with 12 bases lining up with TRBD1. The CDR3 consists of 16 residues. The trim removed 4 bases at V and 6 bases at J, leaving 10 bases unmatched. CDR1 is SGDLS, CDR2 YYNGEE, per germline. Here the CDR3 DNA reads TGTGCCAGCAGCACATCCCGGGACAGGGGGCGATCTGAAGCTTTCTTT. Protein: CASSTSRDRGRSEAFF.

The CDR3 DNA reads TGTGCCAGCAGCCATAACCCGGGGGGTAGCACCGGGGAGCTGTTTTTT. It codes for CASSHNPGGSTGELFF. The chain carries TRBV7-9 and TRBJ2-2, with 7 positions matching TRBD2. Germline V gene lookup returns CDR1 SEHNR and CDR2 FQNEAQ (reference sequence). The CDR3 is 16 amino acids. Unmatched junction bases numbered 10, after V lost 5 bases and J lost 4 bases. The full variable domain, in which reference TRBV7-9 and TRBJ2-2 provide the parts outside the CDR3, is DTGVSQNPRHKITKRGQNVTFRCDPISEHNRLYWYRQTLGQGPEFLTYFQNEAQLEKSRLLSDRFSAERPKGSFSTLEIQRTEQGDSAMYLCASSHNPGGSTGELFFGEGSRLTVL.

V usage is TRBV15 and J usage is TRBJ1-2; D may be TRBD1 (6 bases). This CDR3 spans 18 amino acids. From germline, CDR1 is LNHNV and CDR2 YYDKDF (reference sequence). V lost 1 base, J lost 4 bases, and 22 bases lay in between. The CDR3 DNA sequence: TGTGCCACCAGCAGAGGGGCGCTACCGGGACATCTTTTCTATGGCTACACCTTC. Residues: CATSRGALPGHLFYGYTF.

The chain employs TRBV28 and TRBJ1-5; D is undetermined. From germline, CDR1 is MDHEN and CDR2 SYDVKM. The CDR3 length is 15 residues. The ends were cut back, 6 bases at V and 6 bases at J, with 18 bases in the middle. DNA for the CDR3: TGTGCCAGCAGCCGACTAGAGGGAGGCGGTCAGCCCCAGCATTTT. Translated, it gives CASSRLEGGGQPQHF.

DNA of the CDR3: TGTGCCAGCAGTGAAAGGGGCGAAGGGGCCTACGAGCAGTACTTC. As protein: CASSERGEGAYEQYF. J is TRBJ2-7 and V is TRBV6-1, with D possibly being TRBD1 (5 bases). CDR1 is MNHNS and CDR2 is SASEGT in the germline V gene. CDR3 length: 15 amino acids. V was cut by 2 bases and J by 2 bases, with 13 bases left in between.

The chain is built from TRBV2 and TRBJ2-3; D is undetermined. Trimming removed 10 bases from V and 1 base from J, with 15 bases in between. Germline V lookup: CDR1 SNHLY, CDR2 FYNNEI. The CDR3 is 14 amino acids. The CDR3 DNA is TGTGCCACCTCAGAGGCGTGGGGCACAGATACGCAGTATTTT. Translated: CATSEAWGTDTQYF.

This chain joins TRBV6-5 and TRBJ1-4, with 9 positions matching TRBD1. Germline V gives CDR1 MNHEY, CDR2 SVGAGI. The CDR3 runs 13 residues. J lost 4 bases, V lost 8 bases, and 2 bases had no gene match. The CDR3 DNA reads TGTGCCAGCCGGACAGGGGATAATGAAAAACTGTTTTTT. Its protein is CASRTGDNEKLFF.

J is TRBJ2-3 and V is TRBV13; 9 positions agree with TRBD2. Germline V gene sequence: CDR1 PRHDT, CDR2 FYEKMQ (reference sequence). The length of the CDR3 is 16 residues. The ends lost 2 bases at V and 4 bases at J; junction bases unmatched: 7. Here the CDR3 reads CASSLWGSGRSDTQYF. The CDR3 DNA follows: TGTGCCAGCAGCTTATGGGGTAGCGGGAGATCAGATACGCAGTATTTT. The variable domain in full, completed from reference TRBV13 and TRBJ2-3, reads AAGVIQSPRHLIKEKRETATLKCYPIPRHDTVYWYQQGPGQDPQFLISFYEKMQSDKGSIPDRFSAQQFSDYHSELNMSSLELGDSALYFCASSLWGSGRSDTQYFGPGTRLTVL.

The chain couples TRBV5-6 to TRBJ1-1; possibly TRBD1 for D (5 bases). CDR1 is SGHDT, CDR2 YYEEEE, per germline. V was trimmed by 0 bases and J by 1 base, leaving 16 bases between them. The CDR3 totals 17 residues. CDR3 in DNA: TGTGCCAGCAGCTTGGTAGGTGCAGGGAGGTGGAACACTGAAGCTTTCTTT. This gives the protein CASSLVGAGRWNTEAFF.

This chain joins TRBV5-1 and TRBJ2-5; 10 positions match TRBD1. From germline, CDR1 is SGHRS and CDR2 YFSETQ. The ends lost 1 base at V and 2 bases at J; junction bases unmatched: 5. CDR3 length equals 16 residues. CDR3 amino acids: CASSLSGQGGQETQYF. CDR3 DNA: TGCGCCAGCAGCTTGTCTGGACAGGGGGGACAAGAGACCCAGTACTTC.

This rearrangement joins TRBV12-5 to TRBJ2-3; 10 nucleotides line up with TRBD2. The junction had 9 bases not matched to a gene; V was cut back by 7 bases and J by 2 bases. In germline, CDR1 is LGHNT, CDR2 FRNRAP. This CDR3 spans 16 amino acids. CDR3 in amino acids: CASAPSLAGATDTQYF. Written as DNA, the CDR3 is TGTGCTAGTGCCCCGAGCCTAGCGGGGGCCACAGATACGCAGTATTTT.

The CDR3 is CASSQVQGADEQYF. CDR3 DNA sequence: TGCGCCAGCAGCCAAGTTCAAGGGGCTGACGAGCAGTACTTC. The V gene is TRBV4-1, the J gene TRBJ2-7; D is possibly TRBD1 (5 bases). The CDR3 loop spans 14 amino acids. Germline CDR1 MGHRA, CDR2 YSYEKL. V shed 1 base and J shed 5 bases, with 12 bases lying between them.

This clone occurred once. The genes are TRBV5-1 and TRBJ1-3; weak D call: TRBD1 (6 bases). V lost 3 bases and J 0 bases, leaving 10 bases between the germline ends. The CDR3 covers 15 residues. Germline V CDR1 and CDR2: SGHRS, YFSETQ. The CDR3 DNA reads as TGCGCCAGCAGCTCTAGGACAGACTCTGGAAACACCATATATTTT. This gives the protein CASSSRTDSGNTIYF.

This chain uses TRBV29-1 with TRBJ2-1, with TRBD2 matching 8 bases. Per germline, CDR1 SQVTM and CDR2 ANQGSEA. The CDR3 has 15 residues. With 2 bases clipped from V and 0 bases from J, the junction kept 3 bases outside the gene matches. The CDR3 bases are TGCAGCGTTGAACAGCGGGGGAGCTCCTACAATGAGCAGTTCTTC. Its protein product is CSVEQRGSSYNEQFF.

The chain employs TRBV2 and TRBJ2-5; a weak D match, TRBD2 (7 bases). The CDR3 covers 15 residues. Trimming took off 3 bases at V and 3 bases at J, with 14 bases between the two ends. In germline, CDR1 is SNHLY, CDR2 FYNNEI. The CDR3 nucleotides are TGTGCCAGCAGTGATGAGGGGGGGTGGGAAGAGACCCAGTACTTC. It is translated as CASSDEGGWEETQYF.

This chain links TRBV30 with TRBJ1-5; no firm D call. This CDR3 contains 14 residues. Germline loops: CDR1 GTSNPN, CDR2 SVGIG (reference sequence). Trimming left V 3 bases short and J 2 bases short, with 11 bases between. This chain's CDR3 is CAWSGGRGNQPQHF. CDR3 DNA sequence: TGTGCCTGGAGCGGAGGACGGGGCAATCAGCCCCAGCATTTT.

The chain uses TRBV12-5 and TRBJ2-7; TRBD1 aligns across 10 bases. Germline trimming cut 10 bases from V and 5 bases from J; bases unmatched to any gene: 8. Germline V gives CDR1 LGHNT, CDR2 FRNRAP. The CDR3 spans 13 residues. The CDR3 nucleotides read TGTGCTACCGGGGAGACAGGGGGCGACGAGCAGTACTTC. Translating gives CATGETGGDEQYF.

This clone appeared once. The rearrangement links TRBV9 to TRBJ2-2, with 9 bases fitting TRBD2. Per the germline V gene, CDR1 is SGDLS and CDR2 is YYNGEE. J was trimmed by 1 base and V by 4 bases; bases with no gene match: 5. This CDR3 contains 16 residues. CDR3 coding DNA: TGTGCCAGCAGCCCGACGACTAGCGGGAACACCGGGGAGCTGTTTTTT. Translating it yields CASSPTTSGNTGELFF.

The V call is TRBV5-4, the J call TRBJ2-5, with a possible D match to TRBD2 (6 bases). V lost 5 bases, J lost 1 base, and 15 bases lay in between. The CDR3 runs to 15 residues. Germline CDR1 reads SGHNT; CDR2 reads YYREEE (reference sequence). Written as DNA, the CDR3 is TGTGCCAGCAGGCCGGGACTCCCAGCCCAAGAGACCCAGTACTTC. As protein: CASRPGLPAQETQYF.

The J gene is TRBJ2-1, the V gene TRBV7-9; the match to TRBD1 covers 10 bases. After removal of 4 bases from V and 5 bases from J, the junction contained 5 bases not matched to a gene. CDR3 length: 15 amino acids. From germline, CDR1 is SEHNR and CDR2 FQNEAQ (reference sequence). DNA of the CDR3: TGTGCCAGCAGCTCCCGGGACAGGGGAAACAATGAGCAGTTCTTC. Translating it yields CASSSRDRGNNEQFF.

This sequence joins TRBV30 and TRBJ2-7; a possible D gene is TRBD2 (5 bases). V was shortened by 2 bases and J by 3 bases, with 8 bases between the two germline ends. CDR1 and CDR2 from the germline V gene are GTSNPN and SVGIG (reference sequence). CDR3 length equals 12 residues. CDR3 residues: CAWSFRGYEQYF. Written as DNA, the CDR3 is TGTGCCTGGAGTTTTCGGGGCTACGAGCAGTACTTC. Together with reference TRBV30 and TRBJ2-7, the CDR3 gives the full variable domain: SQTIHQWPATLVQPVGSPLSLECTVEGTSNPNLYWYRQAAGRGLQLLFYSVGIGQISSEVPQNLSASRPQDRQFILSSKKLLLSDSGFYLCAWSFRGYEQYFGPGTRLTVT.